A selection of T cell receptor beta chains follows, all from one sample in a study of chemoradiotherapy in HPV16-positive cancers. TCRdb's table, derived via immunoSEQ multiplex PCR, lists solely in-frame clones and lacks some. The table lists 1,400 or so clones, 76% of them singletons. This sample comprised tumor tissue, obtained from a patient who underwent chemoradiotherapy. These receptors originate from a human donor with HPV-associated anogenital cancer. Both conserved end residues are part of each CDR3. A D gene is named only where the DNA matches it firmly. Some rows have no size entry. The others give once, few or many, or a class for an expanded clone.

v_gene	d_gene	abundance	j_gene	CDR3aa	CDR3nt
TRBV6-5	NA	NA	TRBJ2-3	CASSYDPGSTDTQYF	TGTGCCAGCAGTTACGATCCCGGTAGCACAGATACGCAGTATTTT
TRBV27	TRBD1	NA	TRBJ2-5	CASSDEQGPKTQYF	TGTGCCAGCAGTGATGAACAGGGGCCGAAGACCCAGTACTTC
TRBV11-2	NA	NA	TRBJ2-7	CASSLRLQNYEQYF	TGTGCCAGCAGCTTGAGGCTCCAAAACTACGAGCAGTACTTC
TRBV28	NA	NA	TRBJ2-3	CASSPGQGRATDTQYF	TGTGCCAGCAGTCCAGGGCAGGGGCGGGCCACAGATACGCAGTATTTT
TRBV5-1	NA	NA	TRBJ1-3	CASSFTTDTHSGNTIYF	TGCGCCAGCAGCTTCACTACTGACACTCACTCTGGAAACACCATATATTTT
TRBV30	TRBD1	NA	TRBJ1-1	CAWSLWTGGFTEAFF	TGTGCCTGGAGTCTCTGGACAGGGGGCTTCACTGAAGCTTTCTTT
TRBV9	NA	NA	TRBJ1-3	CASSTGVRGNTIYF	TGTGCCAGCAGCACGGGGGTCCGTGGAAACACCATATATTTT
TRBV10-3	NA	NA	TRBJ1-4	CAIRQGRNEKLFF	TGTGCCATCAGGCAGGGGAGGAATGAAAAACTGTTTTTT
TRBV10-3	NA	few	TRBJ1-2	CAISPGQDYGYTF	TGTGCCATCAGTCCAGGGCAGGACTATGGCTACACCTTC
TRBV9	NA	NA	TRBJ1-1	CASSVGDRWNTEAFF	TGTGCCAGCAGCGTGGGGGACCGTTGGAACACTGAAGCTTTCTTT
TRBV11-2	NA	NA	TRBJ2-1	CASSLDLGLSSYNEQFF	TGTGCCAGCAGCTTAGACTTGGGGTTGAGCTCCTACAATGAGCAGTTCTTC